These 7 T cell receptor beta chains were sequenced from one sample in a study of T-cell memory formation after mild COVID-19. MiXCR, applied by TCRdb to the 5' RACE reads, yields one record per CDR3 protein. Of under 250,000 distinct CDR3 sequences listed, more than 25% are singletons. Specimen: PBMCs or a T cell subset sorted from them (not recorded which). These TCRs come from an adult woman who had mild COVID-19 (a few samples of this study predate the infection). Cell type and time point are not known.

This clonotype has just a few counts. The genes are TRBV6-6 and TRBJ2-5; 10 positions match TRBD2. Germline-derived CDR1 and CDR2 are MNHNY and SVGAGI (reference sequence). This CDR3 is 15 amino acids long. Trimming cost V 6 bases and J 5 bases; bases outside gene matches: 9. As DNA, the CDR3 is TGTGCCAGCAGAGCCGTTAGCGGGGGGCAGGAGACCCAGTACTTC. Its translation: CASRAVSGGQETQYF.

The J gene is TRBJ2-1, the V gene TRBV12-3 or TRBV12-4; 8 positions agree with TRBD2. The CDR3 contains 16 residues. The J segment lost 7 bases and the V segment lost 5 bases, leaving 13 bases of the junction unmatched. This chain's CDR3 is CASSIYSGLGGNEQFF. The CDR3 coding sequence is TGTGCCAGCAGTATATACTCGGGACTAGGGGGGAATGAGCAGTTCTTC.

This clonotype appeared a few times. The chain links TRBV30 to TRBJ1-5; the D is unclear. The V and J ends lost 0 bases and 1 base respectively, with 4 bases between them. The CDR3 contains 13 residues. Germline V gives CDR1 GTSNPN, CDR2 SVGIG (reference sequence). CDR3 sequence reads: CAWSVGSNQPQHF. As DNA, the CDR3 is TGTGCCTGGAGTGTGGGAAGCAATCAGCCCCAGCATTTT.

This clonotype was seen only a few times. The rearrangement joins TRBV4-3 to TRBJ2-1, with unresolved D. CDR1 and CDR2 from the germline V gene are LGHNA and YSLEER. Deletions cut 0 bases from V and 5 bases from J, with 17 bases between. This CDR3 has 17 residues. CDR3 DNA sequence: TGCGCCAGCAGCCAAGATTTTTTATGGGGTTTGAACAATGAGCAGTTCTTC. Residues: CASSQDFLWGLNNEQFF.

CDR3 loop: CAWSNFAYEQYF. The CDR3 DNA reads TGTGCCTGGAGTAACTTCGCCTACGAGCAGTACTTC. The chain uses TRBV30 and TRBJ2-7; D gene unclear. The CDR3 runs to 12 residues. Germline-derived CDR1 and CDR2 are GTSNPN and SVGIG (reference sequence). The V and J ends lost 2 bases and 2 bases respectively, with 7 bases between them.

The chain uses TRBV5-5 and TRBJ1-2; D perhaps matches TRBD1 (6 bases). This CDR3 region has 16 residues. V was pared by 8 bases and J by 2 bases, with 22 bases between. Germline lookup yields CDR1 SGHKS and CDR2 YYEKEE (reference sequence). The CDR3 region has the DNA TGTGCCAGAAGCCGCGATGTAGGGACACAGAACTATGGCTACACCTTC. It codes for CARSRDVGTQNYGYTF.

The CDR3 sequence: CASSEFAVLNTEAFF. CDR3 in DNA: TGTGCCAGCAGTGAATTCGCAGTCTTGAACACTGAAGCTTTCTTT. V and J are TRBV6-1 and TRBJ1-1; D uncertain. The CDR3 covers 15 residues. The germline V and J ends were trimmed by 2 bases and 0 bases, with 10 bases remaining between them. CDR1 is MNHNS and CDR2 is SASEGT in the germline V gene.